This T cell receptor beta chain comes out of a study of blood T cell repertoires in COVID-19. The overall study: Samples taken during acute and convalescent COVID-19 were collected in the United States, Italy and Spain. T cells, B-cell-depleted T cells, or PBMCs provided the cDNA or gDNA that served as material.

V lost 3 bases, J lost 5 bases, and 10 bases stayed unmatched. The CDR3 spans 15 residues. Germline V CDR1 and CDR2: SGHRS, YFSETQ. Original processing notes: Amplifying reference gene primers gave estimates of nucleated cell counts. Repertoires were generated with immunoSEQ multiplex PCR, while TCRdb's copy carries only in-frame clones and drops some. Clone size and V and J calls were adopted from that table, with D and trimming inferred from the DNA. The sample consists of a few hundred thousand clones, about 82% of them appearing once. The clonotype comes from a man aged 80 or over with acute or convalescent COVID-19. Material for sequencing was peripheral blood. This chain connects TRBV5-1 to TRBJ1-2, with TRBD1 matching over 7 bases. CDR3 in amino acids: CASSSARGDPYGYTF. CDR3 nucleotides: TGCGCCAGCAGCTCTGCCAGGGGGGACCCGTATGGCTACACCTTC.